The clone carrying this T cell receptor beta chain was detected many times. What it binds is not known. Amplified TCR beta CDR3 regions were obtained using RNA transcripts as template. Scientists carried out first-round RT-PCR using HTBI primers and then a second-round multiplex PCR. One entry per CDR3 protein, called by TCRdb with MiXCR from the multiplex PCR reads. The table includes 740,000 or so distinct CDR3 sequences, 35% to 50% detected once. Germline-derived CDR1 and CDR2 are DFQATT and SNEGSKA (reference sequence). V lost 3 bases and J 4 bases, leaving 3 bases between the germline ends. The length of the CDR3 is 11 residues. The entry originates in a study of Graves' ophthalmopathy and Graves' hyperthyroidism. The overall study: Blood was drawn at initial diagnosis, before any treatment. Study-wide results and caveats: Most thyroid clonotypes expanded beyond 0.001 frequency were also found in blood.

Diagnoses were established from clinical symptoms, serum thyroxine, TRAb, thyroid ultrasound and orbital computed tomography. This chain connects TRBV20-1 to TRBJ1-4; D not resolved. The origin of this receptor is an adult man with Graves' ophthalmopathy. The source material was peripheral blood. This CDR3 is CSASGNEKLFF. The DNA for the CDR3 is TGCAGTGCTAGTGGTAATGAAAAACTGTTTTTT.